The clone carrying this T cell receptor (beta chain) was detected ten times or more. The CDR3 contains 15 residues. Germline CDR1 is SGHVS and CDR2 is FNYEAQ. After removal of 4 bases from V and 6 bases from J, the junction contained 9 bases not matched to a gene. This sample is drawn from a study of neurological immune-mediated disorders. TCRdb passed the 5' RACE reads through MiXCR, listing each CDR3 protein once. The sample contains fewer than 80,000 distinct CDR3 sequences, roughly 5% of which appear only once. This chain links TRBV7-6 with TRBJ2-1; 7 nucleotides line up with TRBD2. This clonotype was obtained from a woman aged 25 to 45 with multiple sclerosis. Sequencing was done on a sample of PBMCs. CDR3 residues: CASSSGRGISNEQFF. The CDR3 bases are TGTGCCAGCAGCTCCGGGCGGGGGATAAGCAATGAGCAGTTCTTC.